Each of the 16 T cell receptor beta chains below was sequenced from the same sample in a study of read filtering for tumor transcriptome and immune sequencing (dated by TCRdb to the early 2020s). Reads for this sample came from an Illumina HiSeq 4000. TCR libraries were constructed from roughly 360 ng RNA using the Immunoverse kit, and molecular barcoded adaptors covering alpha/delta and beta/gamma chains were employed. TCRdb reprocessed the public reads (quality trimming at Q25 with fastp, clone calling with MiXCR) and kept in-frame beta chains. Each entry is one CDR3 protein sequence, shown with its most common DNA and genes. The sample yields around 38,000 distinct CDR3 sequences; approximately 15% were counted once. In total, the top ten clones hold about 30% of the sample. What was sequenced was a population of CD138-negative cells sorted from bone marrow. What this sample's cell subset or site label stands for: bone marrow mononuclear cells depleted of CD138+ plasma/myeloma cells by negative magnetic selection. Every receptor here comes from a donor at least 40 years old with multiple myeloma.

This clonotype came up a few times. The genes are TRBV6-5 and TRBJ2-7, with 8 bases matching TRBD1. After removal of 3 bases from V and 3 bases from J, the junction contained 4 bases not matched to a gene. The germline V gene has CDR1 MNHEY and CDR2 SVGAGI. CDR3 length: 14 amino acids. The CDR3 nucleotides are TGTGCCAGCAGTTATCTGGACAGGGTCTACGAGCAGTACTTC. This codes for CASSYLDRVYEQYF.

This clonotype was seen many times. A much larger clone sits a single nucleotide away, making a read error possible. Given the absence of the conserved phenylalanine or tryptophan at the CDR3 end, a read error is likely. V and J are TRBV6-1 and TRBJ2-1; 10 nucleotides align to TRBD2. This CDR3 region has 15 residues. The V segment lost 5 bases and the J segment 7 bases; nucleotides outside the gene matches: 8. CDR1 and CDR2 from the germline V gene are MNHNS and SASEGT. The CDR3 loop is CASSQLAGERNEQFL. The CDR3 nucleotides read TGTGCCAGCAGTCAGCTAGCGGGAGAGAGGAATGAGCAGTTCCTC.

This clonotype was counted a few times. CDR3 sequence reads: CASSSGTAGDTQYF. In DNA form, the CDR3 reads TGCGCCAGCAGCTCAGGGACAGCAGGAGATACGCAGTATTTT. The J gene is TRBJ2-3, the V gene TRBV5-1; 7 bases agree with TRBD1. The germline V gene has CDR1 SGHRS and CDR2 YFSETQ. V gave up 3 bases and J gave up 5 bases; unmatched junction bases: 6. The CDR3 sequence is 14 residues long.

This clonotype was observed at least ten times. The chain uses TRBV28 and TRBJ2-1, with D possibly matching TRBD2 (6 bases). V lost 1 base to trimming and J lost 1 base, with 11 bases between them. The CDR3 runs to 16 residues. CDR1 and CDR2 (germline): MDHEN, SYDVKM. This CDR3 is CASSLYSAGSYNEQFF. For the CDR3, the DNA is TGTGCCAGCAGTTTATATAGCGCGGGGTCCTACAATGAGCAGTTCTTC.

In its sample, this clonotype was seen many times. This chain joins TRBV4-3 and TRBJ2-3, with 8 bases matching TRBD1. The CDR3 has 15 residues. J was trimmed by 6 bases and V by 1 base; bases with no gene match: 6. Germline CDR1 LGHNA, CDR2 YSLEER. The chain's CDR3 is CASSQGQGPRDTQYF. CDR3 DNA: TGCGCCAGCAGCCAAGGACAGGGGCCAAGGGATACGCAGTATTTT.

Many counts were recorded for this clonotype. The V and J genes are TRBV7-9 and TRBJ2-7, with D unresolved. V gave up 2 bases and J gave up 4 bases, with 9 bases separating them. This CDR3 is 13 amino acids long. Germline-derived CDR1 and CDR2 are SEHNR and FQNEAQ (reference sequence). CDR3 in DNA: TGTGCCAGCAGCTTAACCAGGCGGTACGAGCAGTACTTC. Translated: CASSLTRRYEQYF.

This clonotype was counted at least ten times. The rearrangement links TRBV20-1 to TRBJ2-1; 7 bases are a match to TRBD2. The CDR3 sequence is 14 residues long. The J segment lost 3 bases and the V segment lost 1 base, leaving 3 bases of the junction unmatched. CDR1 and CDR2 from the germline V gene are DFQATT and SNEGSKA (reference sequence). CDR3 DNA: TGCAGTGCTAGAGGAGCGGGGCACTACAATGAGCAGTTCTTC. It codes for CSARGAGHYNEQFF.

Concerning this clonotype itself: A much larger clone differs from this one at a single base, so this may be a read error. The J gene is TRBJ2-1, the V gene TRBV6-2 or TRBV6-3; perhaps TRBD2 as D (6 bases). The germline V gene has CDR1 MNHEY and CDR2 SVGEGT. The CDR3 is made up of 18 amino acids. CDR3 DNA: TGTGCCAGCAGTTCCAGCGCGGTTTATACTAGCTCCTACAATGGGCAGTTCTTC. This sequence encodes CASSSSAVYTSSYNGQFF.

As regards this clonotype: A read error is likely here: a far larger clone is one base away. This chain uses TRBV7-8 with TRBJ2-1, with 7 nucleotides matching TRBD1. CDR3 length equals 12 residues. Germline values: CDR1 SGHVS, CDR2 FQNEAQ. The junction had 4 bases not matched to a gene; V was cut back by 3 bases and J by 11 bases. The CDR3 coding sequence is TGTGCCAGCAGCTTTAACAGGGGAAAGCAGTTCTTC. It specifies CASSFNRGKQFF.

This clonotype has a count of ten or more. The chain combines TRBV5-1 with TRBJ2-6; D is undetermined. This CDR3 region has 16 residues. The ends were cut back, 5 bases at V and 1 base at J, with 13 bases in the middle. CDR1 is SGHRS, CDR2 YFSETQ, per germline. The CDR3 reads CASSKTTVSGANVLTF. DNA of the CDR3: TGCGCCAGCAGTAAAACTACAGTGTCTGGGGCCAACGTCCTGACTTTC. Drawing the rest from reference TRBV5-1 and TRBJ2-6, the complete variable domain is KAGVTQTPRYLIKTRGQQVTLSCSPISGHRSVSWYQQTPGQGLQFLFEYFSETQRNKGNFPGRFSGRQFSNSRSEMNVSTLELGDSALYLCASSKTTVSGANVLTFGAGSRLTVL.

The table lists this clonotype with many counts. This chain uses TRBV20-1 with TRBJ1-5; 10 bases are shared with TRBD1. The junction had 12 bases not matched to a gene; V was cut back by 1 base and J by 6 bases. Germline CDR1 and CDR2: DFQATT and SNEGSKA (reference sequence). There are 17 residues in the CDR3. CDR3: CSARAQRGTGVTQPQHF. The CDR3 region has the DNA TGCAGTGCTAGAGCCCAAAGGGGGACAGGGGTCACTCAGCCCCAGCATTTT.

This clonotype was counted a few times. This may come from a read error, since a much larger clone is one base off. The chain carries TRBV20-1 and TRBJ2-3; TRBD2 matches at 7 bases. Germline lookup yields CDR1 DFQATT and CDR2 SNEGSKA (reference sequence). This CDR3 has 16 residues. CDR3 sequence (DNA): TGCAGTGCTAGAGCTAGCGGAGCTGCTAGCACAGGTACGCAGTATTTT. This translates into CSARASGAASTGTQYF.

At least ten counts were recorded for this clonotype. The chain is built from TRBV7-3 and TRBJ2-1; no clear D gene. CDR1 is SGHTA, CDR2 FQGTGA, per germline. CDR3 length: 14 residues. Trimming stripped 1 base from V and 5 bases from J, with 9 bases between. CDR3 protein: CASSLMSLNNEQFF. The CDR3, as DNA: TGTGCCAGCAGCTTAATGAGTCTAAACAATGAGCAGTTCTTC. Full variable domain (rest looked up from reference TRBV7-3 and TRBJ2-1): GAGVSQTPSNKVTEKGKYVELRCDPISGHTALYWYRQSLGQGPEFLIYFQGTGAADDSGLPNDRFFAVRPEGSVSTLKIQRTERGDSAVYLCASSLMSLNNEQFFGPGTRLTVL.

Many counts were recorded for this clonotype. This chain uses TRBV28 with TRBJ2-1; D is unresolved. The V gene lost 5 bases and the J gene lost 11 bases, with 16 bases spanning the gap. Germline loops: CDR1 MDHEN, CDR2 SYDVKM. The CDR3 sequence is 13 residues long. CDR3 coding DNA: TGTGCCAGCAGTGACACGCTCCCTCCTAAGCAGTTCTTC. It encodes CASSDTLPPKQFF.

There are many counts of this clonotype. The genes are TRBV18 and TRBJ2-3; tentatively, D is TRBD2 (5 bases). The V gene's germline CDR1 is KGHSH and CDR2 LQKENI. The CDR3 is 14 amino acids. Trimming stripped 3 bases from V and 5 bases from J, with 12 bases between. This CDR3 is CASSPLSGEDTQYF. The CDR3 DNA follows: TGTGCCAGCTCACCCCTCAGCGGAGAAGATACGCAGTATTTT.

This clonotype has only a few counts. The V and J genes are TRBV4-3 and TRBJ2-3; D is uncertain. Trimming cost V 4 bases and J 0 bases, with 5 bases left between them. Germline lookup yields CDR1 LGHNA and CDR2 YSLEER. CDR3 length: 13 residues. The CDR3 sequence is CASSPTSTDTQYF. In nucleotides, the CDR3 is TGCGCCAGCAGCCCTACTAGCACAGATACGCAGTATTTT.